This T cell receptor (beta chain) was observed in a study of blood T cell repertoires in COVID-19 (TCRdb year 2020). Regarding the study in general: Samples covering the acute and convalescent phases of COVID-19 were provided by collaborators in the United States, Italy and Spain. Deeply sampled blood TCRbeta repertoires from subjects exposed to, actively infected with, or recovered from COVID-19 were included in the dataset. Nearly every sample came with metadata listing a de-identified subject ID, COVID-19 status, age in years and sex. The repertoires were released in a freely available public database intended as a resource for research on the immune response to SARS-CoV-2. The prospective study material was composed of cDNA or gDNA derived from T cells, B-cell-depleted T cells, or PBMCs. Where available, HLA class I and class II types were obtained from metadata supplied by the sample provider rather than from assay-based typing. The samples were drawn from two sources: the first 160 participants of the ongoing ImmuneRACE study, and approximately 1,300 subjects contributed by 6 global collaborators.

On the study overall, not on this receptor specifically: The quantity of clinical and demographic metadata differed by source and by participant and was supplied without curation.

The immunoSEQ Assay, a bias-controlled multiplex PCR, was used to amplify TCRbeta CDR3 regions from genomic DNA. Regarding the original processing steps: The number of nucleated cells in each sample was estimated from the amplification of reference gene primers within the assay. To quantify the absolute abundance of each unique TCRbeta CDR3 rearrangement, sequence reads were collapsed and filtered. For each sample, productive Simpson clonality was calculated by taking the square root of Simpson's diversity index across productive rearrangements. As stored in TCRdb, this immuneACCESS dataset retains in-frame rearrangements with V and J assigned. A fraction of the clones does not appear; measured against another copy, unresolved V genes explain less than half of the discrepancy, and the remainder lacks a known reason. That table gives V, J and clone size, and the DNA gave D and trimming. Across this sample there are about 270,000 clones, with 80% to 90% seen only once. The ten most abundant clones make up approximately 4% of the sample.

Comments on this clone: Its antigen is currently not known. No base quality values were provided; no much bigger clone lies one nucleotide off.

Participants in the prospective study were enrolled through a virtual design, were aged 18 to 89 years, and lived in approximately 25 United States geographic areas. Cohort assignment in the prospective study relied on participant-reported clinical history from a screening survey and a study questionnaire. Mobile phlebotomists in the prospective study collected whole blood, serum and a nasopharyngeal or oropharyngeal swab from every participant. Additional blood draws and questionnaires over an approximately 2-month period could optionally be provided by prospective study participants. Before DNA extraction, blood samples from the prospective study were shipped at room temperature or frozen. The CDR3 sequence holds 16 residues, the cysteine and phenylalanine included. Left in the record is the CDR3 DNA by itself, 48 bases read in frame from the first base. Cut back by 5 bases and 2 bases, the V and J ends lie 16 bases apart. The germline V gene sets CDR1 to MDHEN and CDR2 to SYDVKM.

The chain joins TRBV28 to TRBJ1-5, with the D gene call left open. This clonotype originated in a woman aged 25 to 39 with acute COVID-19. Sequenced: PBMCs or T cells enriched from blood (not recorded which). In nucleotides, the sequence is TGTGCCAGCAGTCCGACCCCCGGGTCAGGCAATCAGCCCCAGCATTTT. This is translated as CASSPTPGSGNQPQHF.